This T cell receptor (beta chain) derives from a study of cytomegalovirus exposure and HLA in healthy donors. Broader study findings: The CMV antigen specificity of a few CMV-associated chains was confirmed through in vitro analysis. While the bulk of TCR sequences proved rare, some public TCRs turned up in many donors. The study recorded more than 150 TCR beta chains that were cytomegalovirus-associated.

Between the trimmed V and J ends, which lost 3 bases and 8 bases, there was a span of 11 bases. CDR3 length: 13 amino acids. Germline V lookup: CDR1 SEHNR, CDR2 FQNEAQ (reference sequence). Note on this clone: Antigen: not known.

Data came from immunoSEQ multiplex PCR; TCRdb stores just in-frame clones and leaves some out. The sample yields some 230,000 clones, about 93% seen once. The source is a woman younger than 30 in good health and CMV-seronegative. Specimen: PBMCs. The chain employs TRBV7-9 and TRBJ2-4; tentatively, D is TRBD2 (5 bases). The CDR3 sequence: CASSLVTGDIQYF. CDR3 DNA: TGTGCCAGCAGCTTGGTAACCGGGGACATTCAGTACTTC.